This T cell receptor (beta chain) comes out of a study of T cell repertoires in cytomegalovirus infection. The V end lost 1 base, the J end lost 1 base, and 13 bases lay between the germline ends. CDR1 and CDR2 from the germline V gene are KGHSH and LQKENI. The CDR3 has 16 residues. Broader study findings: Clonotype analysis showed dominance of the ex vivo response by HLA-C-restricted CMV-specific TCR beta clonotypes. CMV carriers having the relevant HLA were flagged by cumulative public TCR beta family frequency.

In this sample, this clonotype turned up once. The antigen remains unidentified. Via MiXCR, TCRdb re-called the reads, giving one row per CDR3 protein. The top ten hold about an eighth of the sample, which has nearly 450,000 distinct CDR3 sequences, about a third seen once. The origin of this receptor is a human donor in good health (CMV status not recorded). Some clones in this sample may be carry-over from other donors' samples. The sequenced sample consisted of PBMCs. This chain uses TRBV18 with TRBJ1-1; TRBD1 is a possible D gene (6 bases). In DNA form, the CDR3 reads TGTGCCAGCTCACCACGGCAGGGGTCGCCGAACACTGAAGCTTTCTTT. Its translation is CASSPRQGSPNTEAFF.